What follows are 30 T cell receptor beta chains derived from one specimen sequenced in a study of blood T cells in healthy people across ages. PCR was performed a second time for roughly 7 to 12 cycles using a sample-barcoded 5' primer and a J-beta primer mix. TCRdb re-analysed the 5' RACE reads in MiXCR, keeping a single row per CDR3 protein. The repertoire has roughly 1,800,000 distinct CDR3 sequences, 40% to 55% of them found once; the top ten carry 2.1%. Sequencing input: blood. These receptors originate from a woman aged 40-49 years in good health.

The chain joins TRBV6-5 to TRBJ2-5; 9 nucleotides agree with TRBD2. Per the germline V gene, CDR1 is MNHEY and CDR2 is SVGAGI. CDR3 size: 15 residues. V was pared by 1 base and J by 0 bases, with 0 bases of the junction left unmatched. The DNA of the CDR3 is TGTGCCAGCAGTTACTTAGCGGGGGACCAAGAGACCCAGTACTTC. It specifies CASSYLAGDQETQYF.

This clonotype was found a few times. The chain is built from TRBV15 and TRBJ2-7; possible D gene TRBD2, 6 bases. The end of the DNA is better explained by TRBJ2-5, so the J call may be wrong. The CDR3 contains 17 residues. Looked up from germline, CDR1 is LNHNV and CDR2 is YYDKDF (reference sequence). CDR3 nucleotide sequence: TGTGCCACCAGCAGTTCTTTAGGGACTCCCTCGAGGGAGACCCAGTACTTC. Encoded protein: CATSSSLGTPSRETQYF.

The chain uses TRBV27 and TRBJ2-1, with unresolved D. Germline V gene data show CDR1 as MNHEY and CDR2 as SMNVEV (reference sequence). The CDR3 has 15 amino acids. V gave up 2 bases and J gave up 4 bases, with 12 bases separating them. The CDR3: CASSLDEQLYNEQFF. The CDR3 DNA is TGTGCCAGCAGTTTAGATGAACAGCTTTACAATGAGCAGTTCTTC.

The chain has TRBV27 and TRBJ1-2; D gene ambiguous. Germline values: CDR1 MNHEY, CDR2 SMNVEV (reference sequence). The CDR3 is 13 amino acids. V dropped 5 bases and J dropped 7 bases, with 14 bases sitting between them. CDR3: CASSREGTSGYTF. The CDR3 nucleotides are TGTGCCAGCAGTCGGGAGGGTACGTCTGGCTACACCTTC.

V usage is TRBV6-5 and J usage is TRBJ2-3; no clear D gene. Germline values: CDR1 MNHEY, CDR2 SVGAGI. CDR3 length: 14 residues. Trimming cost V 9 bases and J 4 bases, with 17 bases left between them. The CDR3 nucleotides are TGTGCCAGTCCACGGGCCCTATGTCCAGATACGCAGTATTTT. Protein product: CASPRALCPDTQYF.

This chain links TRBV27 with TRBJ2-5; perhaps TRBD2 as D (5 bases). The CDR3 totals 16 residues. V was clipped by 4 bases and J by 5 bases, with 20 bases between them. The V gene's germline CDR1 is MNHEY and CDR2 SMNVEV (reference sequence). DNA of the CDR3: TGTGCCAGCAGTTGGGTGGGCGGCCCCAGAGGGGAGACCCAGTACTTC. Translation gives CASSWVGGPRGETQYF.

There are a few counts of this clonotype. In DNA, the CDR3 is TGTGCCAGCAGCTTAGGACAGCCGAGCTCTGGGGCCAACGTCCTGACTTTC. This sequence encodes CASSLGQPSSGANVLTF. The gene calls are TRBV7-9 and TRBJ2-6, with D possibly TRBD1 on 5 matching bases. The V end lost 1 base, the J end lost 0 bases, and 10 bases lay between the germline ends. Germline assignment: CDR1 SEHNR and CDR2 FQNEAQ (reference sequence). The CDR3 covers 17 residues.

J is TRBJ2-3 and V is TRBV12-3 or TRBV12-4; D is perhaps TRBD2 (6 bases). V lost 5 bases and J lost 6, with 18 bases in between. The CDR3 has 15 amino acids. This chain's CDR3 is CASSRWGTPSDTQYF. CDR3 DNA: TGTGCCAGCAGTCGGTGGGGGACTCCCTCCGATACGCAGTATTTT.

J is TRBJ1-2 and V is TRBV27; weak D call: TRBD1 (6 bases). Germline CDR1 MNHEY, CDR2 SMNVEV (reference sequence). There are 17 residues in the CDR3. Trimming stripped 5 bases from V and 2 bases from J, with 21 bases between. CDR3 in amino acids: CASSALHAGRGNYGYTF. In nucleotides, the CDR3 is TGTGCCAGCAGTGCCCTCCACGCGGGGAGGGGGAACTATGGCTACACCTTC.

On this clonotype: Its ends do not fully match the called genes, so a read error is possible. The chain has TRBV7-2 and TRBJ1-2; D not resolved. CDR3 length equals 12 residues. CDR1 and CDR2 (germline): SGHTA, FQGNSA. The CDR3 here is CAGSSRVDGYTF. DNA for the CDR3: TGTGCCGGCAGCTCTCGGGTGGATGGCTACACCTTC.

This clonotype has a handful of counts. The chain employs TRBV20-1 and TRBJ2-3; 7 nucleotides line up with TRBD2. Germline CDR1 DFQATT, CDR2 SNEGSKA (reference sequence). J gave up 5 bases and V 1 base, and 9 bases lay outside the gene matches. This CDR3 is 15 amino acids long. The chain's CDR3 is CSARGSSGDRDTQYF. CDR3 nucleotides: TGCAGTGCTAGAGGATCCAGCGGGGACCGAGATACGCAGTATTTT.

This clonotype was seen a handful of times. The chain links TRBV10-1 to TRBJ2-5, with a tentative D call TRBD2 (7 bases). Germline CDR1 is WNHNN and CDR2 is SYGVQD (reference sequence). V lost 0 bases to trimming and J lost 1 base, with 12 bases between them. The CDR3 covers 16 residues. The CDR3 protein is CASSESPGGFQETQYF. The DNA of the CDR3 is TGCGCCAGCAGTGAGTCGCCGGGGGGCTTCCAAGAGACCCAGTACTTC.

This clonotype was picked up many times. The chain couples TRBV10-3 to TRBJ2-5; maybe TRBD1 (6 bases). The CDR3 sequence is 12 residues long. Germline CDR1 is ENHRY and CDR2 is SYGVKD. The germline V and J ends were trimmed by 3 bases and 4 bases, with 6 bases remaining between them. CDR3 loop: CAISDRGETQYF. The CDR3 DNA is TGTGCCATCAGTGACAGGGGAGAGACCCAGTACTTC.

The chain has TRBV29-1 and TRBJ1-1; the match to TRBD1 covers 11 bases. With 6 bases clipped from V and 4 bases from J, the junction kept 4 bases outside the gene matches. CDR3 size: 13 residues. In germline, CDR1 is SQVTM, CDR2 ANQGSEA. CDR3 in amino acids: CSVWDRGATEAFF. In nucleotides, the CDR3 is TGCAGCGTATGGGACAGGGGGGCCACTGAAGCTTTCTTT. The full variable domain, rest sourced from reference TRBV29-1 and TRBJ1-1, is SAVISQKPSRDICQRGTSLTIQCQVDSQVTMMFWYRQQPGQSLTLIATANQGSEATYESGFVIDKFPISRPNLTFSTLTVSNMSPEDSSIYLCSVWDRGATEAFFGQGTRLTVV.

This clonotype showed up just a few times. The J gene is TRBJ2-5, the V gene TRBV28; perhaps TRBD2 as D (6 bases). The germline V gene has CDR1 MDHEN and CDR2 SYDVKM. CDR3 length: 16 residues. The V gene lost 3 bases and the J gene lost 0 bases, with 14 bases spanning the gap. The CDR3 spells CASSFGGTGYQETQYF. CDR3 bases: TGTGCCAGCAGTTTCGGCGGGACGGGGTACCAAGAGACCCAGTACTTC.

This rearrangement joins TRBV27 to TRBJ2-5, with D unresolved. With the DNA end fitting TRBJ2-7 better, the J assignment may be wrong. In germline, CDR1 is MNHEY, CDR2 SMNVEV (reference sequence). CDR3 size: 14 residues. The CDR3 spells CASSLFKGPYEQYF. In nucleotides, the CDR3 is TGTGCCAGCAGTTTATTTAAGGGCCCCTACGAGCAGTACTTC.

In its sample, this clonotype was seen a few times. V and J are TRBV6-6 and TRBJ2-7, with D perhaps TRBD1 (6 bases). With 7 bases removed from V and 4 bases from J, the gap between germline ends came to 20 bases. CDR3 length: 15 amino acids. CDR1 and CDR2 from the germline V gene are MNHNY and SVGAGI (reference sequence). The CDR3, as DNA: TGTGCCAGCACCTACCCTCAGGGCAGGGGATACGAGCAGTACTTC. Protein: CASTYPQGRGYEQYF.

This clonotype was observed a single time. This chain links TRBV7-3 with TRBJ1-2; D is uncertain. The germline V gene has CDR1 SGHTA and CDR2 FQGTGA. V gave up 6 bases and J gave up 8 bases, with 16 bases separating them. The CDR3 has 13 amino acids. The CDR3 here is CASSRKGFGGYTF. The DNA for the CDR3 is TGTGCCAGCAGTCGAAAGGGATTTGGGGGCTACACCTTC.

This clonotype has a handful of counts. The chain is built from TRBV20-1 and TRBJ2-5; D might be TRBD2 (7 bases). The CDR3 totals 11 residues. CDR1 is DFQATT and CDR2 is SNEGSKA in the germline V gene (reference sequence). The CDR3 bases are TGCAGCAGGGGCGGGGGAGAGACCCAGTACTTC. It specifies CSRGGGETQYF.

In this sample, this clonotype turned up many times. This chain connects TRBV27 to TRBJ2-3, with 9 bases identical to TRBD1. The CDR3 runs to 14 residues. Germline CDR1 MNHEY, CDR2 SMNVEV (reference sequence). V was pared by 6 bases and J by 2 bases, with 3 bases of the junction left unmatched. The CDR3 is CASRRTGATDTQYF. Here the CDR3 DNA reads TGTGCCAGCAGACGGACAGGGGCCACAGATACGCAGTATTTT.

The table lists this clonotype with many counts. This sequence joins TRBV7-2 and TRBJ2-5; D not certain. The V gene's germline CDR1 is SGHTA and CDR2 FQGNSA. The CDR3 extends over 11 amino acids. Trimming pared 5 bases from V and 6 bases from J, leaving 7 bases between. The CDR3 sequence is CASSDLKTQYF. DNA for the CDR3: TGTGCCAGCAGCGACCTTAAGACCCAGTACTTC.

The rearrangement links TRBV20-1 to TRBJ1-4; D is uncertain. This CDR3 is built from 16 residues. V shed 6 bases and J shed 8 bases, with 25 bases lying between them. CDR1 DFQATT and CDR2 SNEGSKA come from the germline V gene (reference sequence). The DNA of the CDR3 is TGCAGTGCCGAAGGACTAGGACCCTCTTTTCGGGAAAAACTGTTTTTT. This sequence encodes CSAEGLGPSFREKLFF.

This chain links TRBV10-1 with TRBJ1-2; D call uncertain. The CDR3 contains 12 residues. Deletions cut 3 bases from V and 8 bases from J, with 10 bases between. Per germline, CDR1 WNHNN and CDR2 SYGVQD (reference sequence). This CDR3 is CASSEGSRGYTF. The CDR3 DNA is TGCGCCAGCAGTGAAGGATCAAGGGGCTACACCTTC.

CDR3 protein: CASSEHRGGSAGEQYF. Written as DNA, the CDR3 is TGTGCCAGCAGCGAACACAGGGGGGGTTCAGCGGGGGAGCAGTACTTC. The genes are TRBV7-2 and TRBJ2-7; D perhaps matches TRBD1 (8 bases). Germline loops: CDR1 SGHTA, CDR2 FQGNSA. V lost 5 bases and J 7 bases, leaving 24 bases between the germline ends. The CDR3 length is 16 residues.

The V and J genes are TRBV20-1 and TRBJ2-3; 8 bases are shared with TRBD1. Germline assignment: CDR1 DFQATT and CDR2 SNEGSKA (reference sequence). Trimming cost V 1 base and J 4 bases; bases outside gene matches: 1. This CDR3 is 13 amino acids long. The CDR3: CSARGQGSDTQYF. Written as DNA, the CDR3 is TGCAGTGCTAGAGGACAGGGGTCAGATACGCAGTATTTT.

This clonotype was seen only a few times. The CDR3 here is CASSFQSSGANVLTF. The CDR3, as DNA: TGTGCCAGCAGCTTCCAATCCTCTGGGGCCAACGTCCTGACTTTC. This chain links TRBV7-2 with TRBJ2-6; D is undetermined. CDR1 and CDR2 (germline): SGHTA, FQGNSA. The V gene lost 3 bases and the J gene lost 0 bases, with 6 bases spanning the gap. The CDR3 spans 15 residues.

The chain uses TRBV20-1 and TRBJ1-1; 7 bases align to TRBD1. This CDR3 has 15 amino acids. Germline V lookup: CDR1 DFQATT, CDR2 SNEGSKA (reference sequence). J lost 5 bases, V lost 1 base, and 10 bases had no gene match. DNA for the CDR3: TGCAGTGCTAGAGTCCTGGGGGCCAGGGGGACTGAAGCTTTCTTT. Translation gives CSARVLGARGTEAFF.

The V call is TRBV28, the J call TRBJ2-6; D is uncertain. Germline V gives CDR1 MDHEN, CDR2 SYDVKM. The CDR3 has 16 residues. V lost 6 bases and J 0 bases, leaving 12 bases between the germline ends. CDR3 nucleotide sequence: TGTGCCAGCAGCCTTGCTGCTTTCTCTGGGGCCAACGTCCTGACTTTC. Its translation is CASSLAAFSGANVLTF.

This chain connects TRBV4-1 to TRBJ2-4, with unresolved D. The DNA end lines up better with TRBJ2-7; the J call may be wrong. CDR1 is MGHRA and CDR2 is YSYEKL in the germline V gene. CDR3 length: 14 amino acids. CDR3 sequence reads: CASSQITGRYEQYF. CDR3 in DNA: TGCGCCAGCAGCCAAATAACGGGCCGCTACGAGCAGTACTTC.

This clonotype was found once. J is TRBJ2-1 and V is TRBV7-9; 8 nucleotides align to TRBD2. This CDR3 comprises 15 residues. Germline CDR1 SEHNR, CDR2 FQNEAQ (reference sequence). Trimming at V came to 3 bases and at J to 4 bases, leaving 5 bases not matched to a gene. CDR3 amino acids: CASSLIAGTYNEQFF. CDR3 nucleotides: TGTGCCAGCAGCTTGATAGCGGGGACTTACAATGAGCAGTTCTTC. The full variable domain, with the rest looked up from reference TRBV7-9 and TRBJ2-1, is DTGVSQNPRHKITKRGQNVTFRCDPISEHNRLYWYRQTLGQGPEFLTYFQNEAQLEKSRLLSDRFSAERPKGSFSTLEIQRTEQGDSAMYLCASSLIAGTYNEQFFGPGTRLTVL.